Sequencing of this T cell receptor (beta chain) was carried out in a study of blood T cell repertoires in COVID-19 (TCRdb year 2020). Turning to the overall study: The collaborator samples originated in the United States, Italy and Spain and spanned the acute and convalescent phases of COVID-19. The sample metadata nearly always contained a de-identified subject ID, COVID-19 status, age in years and sex. The material from the prospective study consisted of cDNA or gDNA derived from T cells, B-cell-depleted T cells, or PBMCs. The repertoires were released in a freely available public database intended as a resource for research on the immune response to SARS-CoV-2. Where available, HLA class I and class II types were taken from metadata supplied by the sample provider and were not determined by assay-based typing. Samples were obtained from the ongoing ImmuneRACE study (first 160 participants) and from 1,254 subjects provided by 6 global collaborators. Deeply sampled blood TCRbeta repertoires from subjects exposed to, actively infected with, or recovered from COVID-19 were included in the dataset.

At one collaborating source in Seattle, patients were enrolled during active infection and were followed longitudinally through the course of disease. Collaborating institutions collected whole blood in K2EDTA tubes following their own protocols. For TCRbeta analysis, collaborator samples were shipped as frozen whole blood, as isolated PBMCs, or as DNA extracted from either sample type. The immunoSEQ Assay, a bias-controlled multiplex PCR, was used to amplify TCRbeta CDR3 regions from genomic DNA. Processing in the source paper ran as follows. The number of nucleated cells in each sample was estimated by amplification of reference gene primers within the assay. To quantify the absolute abundance of each unique TCRbeta CDR3 rearrangement, sequence reads were collapsed and filtered. Productive Simpson clonality was computed per sample as the square root of Simpson's diversity index over productive rearrangements. TCRdb limited this immuneACCESS table to in-frame rearrangements with V and J called. A share of clones is missing; checked studies link under half to unresolved V genes, and the rest is unexplained. V, J and clone size are those of that table, while D and trimming were read from the DNA. The sample table lists more than 200,000 clones, 85% to 90% of them with a count of one. Less than 3.5% of the sample is held by the ten biggest clonotypes.

In regard to this clone: This clone's antigen is unknown. No qualities accompany the bases; no much larger clone lies one base away.

The paper's findings and limits, for the study overall: The amount of clinical and demographic metadata varied by source and participant and was provided uncurated.

The sample was peripheral blood. This clonotype originated in a man younger than 40 with COVID-19, enrolled during active disease.

The nucleotide sequence is given as TGTGCCAGCAGCTTGGGACAGCCGAACACCGGGGAGCTGTTTTTT. Its protein reads: CASSLGQPNTGELFF. The chain is made from TRBV5-8 and TRBJ2-2; a weak D assignment points to TRBD1 (5 bases agree). CDR1 SGHTS and CDR2 YDEGEE were looked up in the germline V gene. The CDR3 has 15 amino acids, counting the end cysteine and phenylalanine. Solely the CDR3 DNA is kept, with 45 bases framed from the first base. The germline ends are 6 bases apart after V is trimmed by 0 bases and J by 0 bases. The CDR3, completed at both ends by the reference TRBV5-8 and TRBJ2-2 genes, gives the full variable domain EAGVTQSPTHLIKTRGQQATLRCSPISGHTSVYWYQQALGLGLQFLLWYDEGEERNRGNFPPRFSGRQFPNYSSELNVNALELEDSALYLCASSLGQPNTGELFFGEGSRLTVL.